Following are 28 T cell receptor beta chains from one sample sequenced in a study of regulatory T cells in long-lasting Graves disease. Time point reported: newly diagnosed GD, antithyroid drugs for less than 3 months. RNA from PBMCs was the source of the TCR library. Arm-PCR of CDR3 regions with iRepertoire HTBI primers generated TCR beta libraries. TCRdb re-called the multiplex PCR reads with MiXCR, one entry per CDR3 protein. The sample has 400,000 to 450,000 distinct CDR3 sequences; 14% to 15% are singletons. These data were likewise used in another study, on T cells in Graves' hyperthyroidism and ophthalmopathy.

The sequenced sample was peripheral blood mononuclear cells (PBMCs), obtained at new diagnosis, from a patient treated with antithyroid drugs. These receptors were collected from a young woman with Graves disease.

This CDR3 is CAWSVGGAGTEAFF. CDR3 coding DNA: TGTGCCTGGAGTGTAGGGGGCGCGGGCACTGAAGCTTTCTTT. This chain uses TRBV30 with TRBJ1-1; 7 bases are a match to TRBD1. V lost 0 bases and J lost 4; bases outside the gene matches: 5. Germline V gives CDR1 GTSNPN, CDR2 SVGIG (reference sequence). The CDR3 loop spans 14 amino acids.

V usage is TRBV19 and J usage is TRBJ2-2; TRBD2 might be the D (7 bases). Germline V lookup: CDR1 LNHDA, CDR2 SQIVND (reference sequence). The V end lost 7 bases, the J end lost 3 bases, and 18 bases lay between the germline ends. CDR3 length: 16 amino acids. The DNA for the CDR3 is TGTGCCAGTAAGAAGGGGGGAGGGCCATACACCGGGGAGCTGTTTTTT. It specifies CASKKGGGPYTGELFF.

This clonotype was picked up many times. The gene calls are TRBV7-9 and TRBJ2-2, with D unresolved. V lost 2 bases and J 7 bases, leaving 8 bases between the germline ends. The CDR3 is 13 amino acids. CDR1 is SEHNR and CDR2 is FQNEAQ in the germline V gene (reference sequence). The CDR3: CASSLMGLGELFF. The CDR3 nucleotides are TGTGCCAGCAGCTTAATGGGCCTCGGGGAGCTGTTTTTT.

At least ten counts were recorded for this clonotype. One junction end disagrees with the germline gene, perhaps due to a read error. This rearrangement joins TRBV5-1 to TRBJ2-3, with TRBD2 as a possible D gene (5 bases). The CDR3 totals 16 residues. Germline CDR1 and CDR2: SGHRS and YFSETQ. CDR3 protein: CASSLVPGSSTDTQYF. The CDR3 DNA reads as TGTGCCAGCAGCTTGGTCCCGGGAAGTAGCACAGATACGCAGTATTTT.

This clonotype was counted many times. The genes are TRBV5-1 and TRBJ2-5; TRBD2 matches at 13 bases. V trimming: 4 bases; J trimming: 5 bases; junction bases outside the gene matches: 11. CDR3 length: 17 amino acids. Germline CDR1 is SGHRS and CDR2 is YFSETQ. Here the CDR3 reads CASSTGLAGRGGETQYF. CDR3 sequence (DNA): TGCGCCAGCAGCACGGGACTAGCGGGGAGAGGTGGGGAGACCCAGTACTTC.

The sample holds many counts of this clonotype. J is TRBJ2-1 and V is TRBV29-1; TRBD1 matches at 7 bases. This CDR3 region has 12 residues. Germline assignment: CDR1 SQVTM and CDR2 ANQGSEA. V trimming: 4 bases; J trimming: 6 bases; junction bases outside the gene matches: 3. DNA for the CDR3: TGCAGCGTTGGAGCAGGGGGCAATGAGCAGTTCTTC. Amino acids: CSVGAGGNEQFF.

This clonotype came up many times. This chain uses TRBV6-1 with TRBJ2-7, with 14 bases fitting TRBD2. V trimming: 8 bases; J trimming: 6 bases; junction bases outside the gene matches: 12. CDR3 size: 16 residues. From germline, CDR1 is MNHNS and CDR2 SASEGT. This CDR3 reads CASRGTSGRVSSEQYF. The CDR3 region has the DNA TGTGCCAGCCGAGGGACTAGCGGGAGAGTCTCGAGCGAGCAGTACTTC.

The rearrangement joins TRBV11-2 to TRBJ2-2; D possibly corresponds to TRBD1 (6 bases). Trimming took 6 bases from V and 4 from J, leaving 15 bases between them. The CDR3 consists of 15 residues. Per germline, CDR1 SGHAT and CDR2 FQNNGV. The CDR3 DNA sequence: TGTGCCAGCAGTCGTTTTGGGGGCGGCACCGGGGAGCTGTTTTTT. As protein: CASSRFGGGTGELFF.

About this clonotype itself: A far larger clone lies a single base away; this is likely a read error. The rearrangement links TRBV2 to TRBJ2-3; 12 bases line up with TRBD2. Germline lookup yields CDR1 SNHLY and CDR2 FYNNEI. This CDR3 contains 14 residues. The CDR3 nucleotides read TGTACCAGCAGTGGGACTAGCGGGACAGATACGCAGTATTTT. It encodes CTSSGTSGTDTQYF.

This clonotype was counted ten times or more. Given a much more abundant clone one base away, this may be a read error. CDR3 sequence: CASSPTGGSYEQCF. CDR3 bases: TGTGCCAGCAGCCCTACCGGGGGCTCCTACGAGCAGTGCTTC. The V gene is TRBV7-3, the J gene TRBJ2-7, with D possibly called TRBD1 or TRBD2 (6 bases each). CDR1 and CDR2 from the germline V gene are SGHTA and FQGTGA. CDR3 size: 14 residues.

This clonotype was found many times. The J gene is TRBJ2-3, the V gene TRBV11-2, with 12 bases lining up with TRBD2. Germline V gives CDR1 SGHAT, CDR2 FQNNGV. The CDR3 is 16 residues long. V lost 4 bases, J lost 3 bases, and 5 bases stayed unmatched. CDR3 nucleotides: TGTGCCAGCAGCTCAGACCTAGCGGGAGGGACAGATACGCAGTATTTT. Residues: CASSSDLAGGTDTQYF.

This clonotype was observed many times. The genes are TRBV20-1 and TRBJ1-2; D uncertain. V was cut by 3 bases and J by 4 bases, with 12 bases left in between. The CDR3 extends over 13 amino acids. Germline V CDR1 and CDR2: DFQATT, SNEGSKA (reference sequence). As DNA, the CDR3 is TGCAGTGCTAGTTGGCCCAGCACCTATGGCTACACCTTC. Encoded protein: CSASWPSTYGYTF.

This clonotype was detected many times. The chain combines TRBV3-1 with TRBJ2-5; 7 bases fit TRBD2. The germline gives CDR1 LGHDT, CDR2 YNNKEL (reference sequence). The V and J ends lost 0 bases and 1 base, in that order; junction bases with no gene match: 14. This CDR3 contains 19 residues. CDR3 nucleotide sequence: TGTGCCAGCAGCCAAGATGGAGGCTTGGCGCGGGAGAGCCAAGAGACCCAGTACTTC. This encodes CASSQDGGLARESQETQYF.

The rearrangement links TRBV10-3 to TRBJ2-3; no definite D call. The CDR3 totals 11 residues. CDR1 and CDR2 from the germline V gene are ENHRY and SYGVKD. Trimming took 2 bases from V and 5 from J, leaving 2 bases between them. CDR3 DNA sequence: TGTGCCATCAGTGAGGGAGATACGCAGTATTTT. This encodes CAISEGDTQYF.

The table lists this clonotype with many counts. This chain joins TRBV20-1 and TRBJ2-1; maybe TRBD2 (6 bases). This CDR3 comprises 12 residues. Trimming cost V 3 bases and J 8 bases, with 11 bases left between them. Germline CDR1 and CDR2: DFQATT and SNEGSKA (reference sequence). The CDR3 sequence: CSASGSWHEQFF. CDR3 in DNA: TGCAGTGCTAGCGGGAGTTGGCATGAGCAGTTCTTC.

A few counts support this clonotype. V and J are TRBV2 and TRBJ1-5; 7 nucleotides match TRBD1. V lost 8 bases and J lost 0; bases outside the gene matches: 4. Germline CDR1 SNHLY, CDR2 FYNNEI. CDR3 length equals 14 residues. The CDR3 loop reads CASDRVGSNQPQHF. In nucleotides, the CDR3 is TGTGCCAGCGACAGGGTTGGTAGCAATCAGCCCCAGCATTTT.

This clonotype appeared many times. The rearrangement joins TRBV3-1 to TRBJ1-1; a possible D gene is TRBD1 (6 bases). Trimming cost V 4 bases and J 4 bases, with 13 bases left between them. Per the germline V gene, CDR1 is LGHDT and CDR2 is YNNKEL (reference sequence). The CDR3 is 14 residues long. The CDR3 loop reads CASSLRQAATEAFF. CDR3 bases: TGTGCCAGCAGCCTCCGACAGGCGGCCACTGAAGCTTTCTTT.

Many counts were recorded for this clonotype. The J gene is TRBJ1-1, the V gene TRBV15; a weak D match, TRBD1 (6 bases). Germline V lookup: CDR1 LNHNV, CDR2 YYDKDF (reference sequence). CDR3 length equals 13 residues. V was trimmed by 2 bases and J by 11 bases, leaving 15 bases between them. The CDR3 region is CATSRQHRDMAFF. CDR3 DNA: TGTGCCACCAGCAGACAACACCGGGACATGGCTTTCTTT.

This clonotype was recorded at least ten times. This chain links TRBV28 with TRBJ2-7; TRBD1 might be the D (5 bases). Trimming took 8 bases from V and 5 from J, leaving 13 bases between them. The germline gives CDR1 MDHEN, CDR2 SYDVKM. The CDR3 is 12 amino acids. The CDR3: CASQGAGDEQYF. The DNA of the CDR3 is TGTGCCAGCCAAGGGGCCGGTGACGAGCAGTACTTC.

The rearrangement links TRBV6-1 to TRBJ2-6; 7 bases are a match to TRBD2. The CDR3 consists of 15 residues. The V segment lost 7 bases and the J segment 2 bases; nucleotides outside the gene matches: 5. Germline V CDR1 and CDR2: MNHNS, SASEGT. CDR3 in amino acids: CASTYGGTGANVLTF. In DNA form, the CDR3 reads TGTGCCAGCACCTACGGGGGGACTGGGGCCAACGTCCTGACTTTC.

This chain links TRBV5-6 with TRBJ2-7; TRBD2 matches 8 bases. The CDR3 is 15 amino acids. The germline gives CDR1 SGHDT, CDR2 YYEEEE. Unmatched junction bases numbered 8, after V lost 2 bases and J lost 4 bases. The CDR3 coding sequence is TGTGCCAGCAGCTTCCCAGCGGGGGATGGTTACGAGCAGTACTTC. Amino acid sequence: CASSFPAGDGYEQYF.

Ten or more counts support this clonotype. The CDR3 nucleotides are TGTGCCAGCAGCGAGGGGGGACAGGGAAACAATGAGCAGTTCTTC. This sequence encodes CASSEGGQGNNEQFF. This chain links TRBV2 with TRBJ2-1, with 9 bases lining up with TRBD1. V gave up 6 bases and J gave up 5 bases; unmatched junction bases: 8. Looked up from germline, CDR1 is SNHLY and CDR2 is FYNNEI. The CDR3 runs 15 residues.

The table lists this clonotype with a few counts. V usage is TRBV10-3 and J usage is TRBJ1-5, with D perhaps matching TRBD1 (5 bases). The germline CDR1 and CDR2 sequences are ENHRY and SYGVKD. This CDR3 spans 13 amino acids. V was clipped by 8 bases and J by 7 bases, with 15 bases between them. CDR3 sequence (DNA): TGTGCCATCGGGCAGGGTGGTTCACAGCCCCAGCATTTT. It codes for CAIGQGGSQPQHF.

This clonotype was picked up many times. The rearrangement links TRBV11-2 to TRBJ1-1; perhaps TRBD1 as D (6 bases). There are 16 residues in the CDR3. Between the trimmed V and J ends, which lost 10 bases and 5 bases, there was a span of 26 bases. Germline assignment: CDR1 SGHAT and CDR2 FQNNGV. This CDR3 is CATPDPQPQGRTEAFF. CDR3 in DNA: TGTGCCACTCCGGACCCCCAACCACAGGGAAGGACTGAAGCTTTCTTT.

The chain combines TRBV19 with TRBJ2-1, with a weak D call TRBD2 (6 bases). V was cut by 3 bases and J by 4 bases, with 13 bases left in between. The CDR3 extends over 15 amino acids. Germline CDR1 reads LNHDA; CDR2 reads SQIVND (reference sequence). As DNA, the CDR3 is TGTGCCAGTAGTATTCCGGGAGTGGGGTACAATGAGCAGTTCTTC. Its protein product is CASSIPGVGYNEQFF. Complete variable domain (other parts from reference TRBV19 and TRBJ2-1): DGGITQSPKYLFRKEGQNVTLSCEQNLNHDAMYWYRQDPGQGLRLIYYSQIVNDFQKGDIAEGYSVSREKKESFPLTVTSAQKNPTAFYLCASSIPGVGYNEQFFGPGTRLTVL.

This clonotype appeared many times. The chain couples TRBV27 to TRBJ2-1, with D uncertain. V gave up 5 bases and J gave up 6 bases, with 14 bases separating them. CDR3 length: 14 amino acids. From germline, CDR1 is MNHEY and CDR2 SMNVEV (reference sequence). Here the CDR3 reads CASSPVDLGNEQFF. Here the CDR3 DNA reads TGTGCCAGCAGTCCCGTCGACCTGGGCAATGAGCAGTTCTTC.

The chain has TRBV4-1 and TRBJ1-3; no firm D call. This CDR3 region has 15 residues. Germline assignment: CDR1 MGHRA and CDR2 YSYEKL. Trimming took 5 bases from V and 2 from J, leaving 13 bases between them. This chain's CDR3 is CASSDRGGAGNTIYF. The CDR3 DNA reads TGCGCCAGCAGCGACCGTGGTGGGGCTGGAAACACCATATATTTT.

This clonotype was observed many times. The chain has TRBV20-1 and TRBJ2-5; D may be TRBD2 (6 bases). Per germline, CDR1 DFQATT and CDR2 SNEGSKA (reference sequence). V lost 0 bases, J lost 0 bases, and 14 bases lay in between. The CDR3 loop spans 16 amino acids. The CDR3: CSARDLGSGDQETQYF. CDR3 in DNA: TGCAGTGCTAGAGATCTGGGTAGCGGTGACCAAGAGACCCAGTACTTC.